The clone carrying this T cell receptor (beta chain) was seen repeatedly, ten times or more. What it recognizes is unknown. This sample stems from a study of CD8 T cells in ankylosing spondylitis. Each CDR3 protein gets one entry after TCRdb re-called the 5' RACE reads with MiXCR. Here the sample spans approximately 300,000 distinct CDR3 sequences, roughly 8% being singletons. Study observations and caveats: Apparently characteristic of ankylosing spondylitis blood was a TCR beta motif (roughly eight highly homologous variants).

Sequences were obtained from blood, either unsorted or a sorted T cell fraction (not recorded which). This clonotype was sampled from a male donor with ankylosing spondylitis.

As DNA, the CDR3 is TGCGCCAGCAGCTTGGACATACAGGGGTTGAAGTACTTC. It yields the protein CASSLDIQGLKYF. The rearrangement uses TRBV5-1 and TRBJ2-7, with 7 positions matching TRBD1. CDR1 SGHRS and CDR2 YFSETQ come from the germline V gene. This CDR3 region has 13 residues. V was clipped by 0 bases and J by 11 bases; unmatched bases: 8.